This entry lists 23 T cell receptor beta chains sequenced from one sample in a study of blood T cells in healthy people across ages. Together with a sample-barcoded 5' primer, a J-beta primer mix was included in a second PCR lasting roughly 6 to 12 cycles. One entry per CDR3 protein, called by TCRdb with MiXCR from the 5' RACE reads. The sample consists of almost 550,000 distinct CDR3 sequences, 24% of them appearing once. These same records also appear under a second study, on T cells of mothers and their children.

Sequenced material: blood. Receptors were obtained from a boy between 5 and 17 years old in good health.

The chain is built from TRBV5-4 and TRBJ2-7, with 10 bases lining up with TRBD2. The CDR3 totals 14 residues. V dropped 4 bases and J dropped 4; count of bases not matched to a gene: 5. Germline values: CDR1 SGHNT, CDR2 YYREEE (reference sequence). In nucleotides, the CDR3 is TGTGCCAGCAGCGGGGGACTAGCGCCTTACGAGCAGTACTTC. Protein sequence: CASSGGLAPYEQYF.

This clonotype has just a few counts. The chain combines TRBV5-1 with TRBJ2-5, with 12 positions matching TRBD2. Unmatched junction bases numbered 7, after V lost 6 bases and J lost 4 bases. This CDR3 has 15 residues. Germline-derived CDR1 and CDR2 are SGHRS and YFSETQ. As DNA, the CDR3 is TGCGCCAGCATCGACCTAGCGGGAGGGGCAGAGACCCAGTACTTC. Amino acids: CASIDLAGGAETQYF.

This clonotype was counted ten times or more. The V call is TRBV28, the J call TRBJ2-1; tentatively, D is TRBD2 (6 bases). Trimming shortened V by 3 bases and J by 0 bases, and 15 bases separated the two germline ends. The CDR3 is made up of 17 amino acids. Germline CDR1 and CDR2: MDHEN and SYDVKM. The DNA for the CDR3 is TGTGCCAGCAGTTTCCATATAGCGGATAGCTCCTACAATGAGCAGTTCTTC. Translation gives CASSFHIADSSYNEQFF.

This clonotype was found a few times. A junction end diverges from the germline sequence, so it may reflect a read error. The CDR3 nucleotides read TGCGCCAGCAGCCCCGACGGGGCCATAAATGAAAAGCTGTTTTTT. Its protein product is CASSPDGAINEKLFF. This rearrangement joins TRBV5-1 to TRBJ1-4, with a tentative D call TRBD1 (5 bases). This CDR3 region has 15 residues. The germline CDR1 and CDR2 sequences are SGHRS and YFSETQ.

In this sample, this clonotype turned up a few times. The chain links TRBV7-8 to TRBJ2-1; D perhaps matches TRBD2 (6 bases). This CDR3 has 18 amino acids. V was clipped by 1 base and J by 4 bases, with 20 bases between them. Germline loops: CDR1 SGHVS, CDR2 FQNEAQ. CDR3 loop: CASSLVSRGLKKYNEQFF. The DNA for the CDR3 is TGTGCCAGCAGCTTAGTTAGTAGGGGACTTAAAAAGTACAATGAGCAGTTCTTC.

This clonotype was seen a handful of times. The chain is built from TRBV3-1 and TRBJ2-3; D could derive from TRBD1 or TRBD2 (6 bases each). Trimming removed 4 bases from V and 7 bases from J, with 12 bases in between. This CDR3 comprises 13 residues. CDR1 is LGHDT, CDR2 YNNKEL, per germline (reference sequence). The CDR3 bases are TGTGCCAGCAGCCTGGGGGGCAGCCATACGCAGTATTTT. Translation gives CASSLGGSHTQYF.

This clonotype showed up just a few times. The V gene is TRBV29-1, the J gene TRBJ1-1; D remains ambiguous. From germline, CDR1 is SQVTM and CDR2 ANQGSEA. The CDR3 runs 13 residues. Trimming cost V 4 bases and J 0 bases, with 9 bases left between them. The CDR3 DNA reads as TGCAGCGTTGCTCGCAGGATGAACACTGAAGCTTTCTTT. Translation gives CSVARRMNTEAFF.

In its sample, this clonotype was seen once. The genes are TRBV5-1 and TRBJ2-1, with TRBD2 matching 7 bases. The length of the CDR3 is 15 residues. The V gene end was trimmed by 3 bases and the J gene end by 9 bases; junction bases not matched to a gene: 12. CDR1 and CDR2 (germline): SGHRS, YFSETQ. CDR3 DNA sequence: TGCGCCAGCAGCTCGGAAGCGGGAAACATCGGTGAGCAGTTCTTC. Residues: CASSSEAGNIGEQFF.

The rearrangement uses TRBV11-2 and TRBJ2-1; D is uncertain. Germline lookup yields CDR1 SGHAT and CDR2 FQNNGV. V was clipped by 5 bases and J by 1 base, with 12 bases between them. The CDR3 runs 15 residues. CDR3 in DNA: TGTGCCAGCAGCCCTATAAGTGGTTCCTACAATGAGCAGTTCTTC. Translation: CASSPISGSYNEQFF. Full variable domain (remainder filled in from reference TRBV11-2 and TRBJ2-1): EAGVAQSPRYKIIEKRQSVAFWCNPISGHATLYWYQQILGQGPKLLIQFQNNGVVDDSQLPKDRFSAERLKGVDSTLKIQPAKLEDSAVYLCASSPISGSYNEQFFGPGTRLTVL.

V and J are TRBV20-1 and TRBJ1-6; tentatively, D is TRBD1 (5 bases). The CDR3 runs 12 residues. V was clipped by 7 bases and J by 8 bases, with 12 bases between them. In germline, CDR1 is DFQATT, CDR2 SNEGSKA (reference sequence). The DNA of the CDR3 is TGCAGTGTAACTGGGGCTGATTCACCCCTCCACTTT. Its translation is CSVTGADSPLHF.

V gene TRBV20-1 combines with J gene TRBJ2-5; 11 positions agree with TRBD2. CDR3 length equals 16 residues. With V trimmed by 6 bases and J by 2 bases, 11 bases remained unmatched. Germline-derived CDR1 and CDR2 are DFQATT and SNEGSKA (reference sequence). CDR3 bases: TGCAGTGCGCAGACTAGCGGGAATATAGATCAAGAGACCCAGTACTTC. Its protein product is CSAQTSGNIDQETQYF.

The chain joins TRBV24-1 to TRBJ2-4; 7 nucleotides agree with TRBD2. V shed 6 bases, J shed 0 bases, and the junction held 4 bases outside the gene matches. The CDR3 consists of 15 residues. Per germline, CDR1 KGHDR and CDR2 SFDVKD. The CDR3 bases are TGTGCCACCAGTCCCTGGGAGGGAGCCAAAAACATTCAGTACTTC. The encoded protein is CATSPWEGAKNIQYF.

This clonotype was seen a handful of times. V is TRBV7-9 and J is TRBJ1-6; D is ambiguous. There are 15 residues in the CDR3. The germline V and J ends were trimmed by 8 bases and 0 bases, with 11 bases remaining between them. In germline, CDR1 is SEHNR, CDR2 FQNEAQ (reference sequence). The CDR3 reads CASARAGSYNSPLHF. CDR3 nucleotide sequence: TGTGCCAGCGCTCGGGCCGGCTCCTATAATTCACCCCTCCACTTT.

This clonotype was found a few times. Germline is not matched at one junction end, which may reflect a read error. The chain carries TRBV15 and TRBJ2-4; 14 bases map to TRBD2. The CDR3 length is 19 residues. The germline V gene encodes CDR1 LNHNV and CDR2 YYDKDF (reference sequence). CDR3 bases: TGTGTCACCAGCAGGTCCGGGACTAGCGGGAGCGTCAGGGAAAACATTCAGTACTTC. Its protein product is CVTSRSGTSGSVRENIQYF.

This rearrangement joins TRBV6-6 to TRBJ2-7, with unresolved D. The CDR3 has 12 residues. Germline V gene data show CDR1 as MNHNY and CDR2 as SVGAGI (reference sequence). V was pared by 6 bases and J by 7 bases, with 13 bases between. The chain's CDR3 is CASSATRPEQYF. CDR3 coding DNA: TGTGCCAGCAGCGCGACCCGCCCGGAGCAGTACTTC.

At least ten counts were recorded for this clonotype. DNA of the CDR3: TGCAGTGCTAAATTCTGGACTAGCGCCTACGAGCAGTACTTC. It specifies CSAKFWTSAYEQYF. The chain has TRBV20-1 and TRBJ2-7; TRBD2 agrees at 9 bases. V lost 4 bases, J lost 2 bases, and 6 bases stayed unmatched. In germline, CDR1 is DFQATT, CDR2 SNEGSKA (reference sequence). This CDR3 is 14 amino acids long.

This clonotype was detected a few times. The chain uses TRBV7-9 and TRBJ2-7; no definite D call. Per germline, CDR1 SEHNR and CDR2 FQNEAQ (reference sequence). This CDR3 spans 14 amino acids. The germline V and J ends were trimmed by 5 bases and 3 bases, with 14 bases remaining between them. The CDR3 coding sequence is TGTGCCAGCAGCACAGAGAAGCAGGACTACGAGCAGTACTTC. Residues: CASSTEKQDYEQYF.

This clonotype was seen only a few times. This chain joins TRBV15 and TRBJ2-5, with D maybe TRBD1 (6 bases). V lost 1 base to trimming and J lost 5 bases, with 8 bases between them. Germline loops: CDR1 LNHNV, CDR2 YYDKDF (reference sequence). The CDR3 totals 13 residues. Here the CDR3 DNA reads TGTGCCACCAGCAGAGCAACAGGGGAGACCCAGTACTTC. Its translation: CATSRATGETQYF.

This clonotype was detected only a few times. The chain carries TRBV12-3 or TRBV12-4 and TRBJ2-5, with 7 nucleotides matching TRBD1. The CDR3 runs 14 residues. The J segment lost 3 bases and the V segment lost 8 bases, leaving 9 bases of the junction unmatched. CDR3 in amino acids: CASLPTGFEETQYF. CDR3 bases: TGTGCCAGCCTCCCGACAGGGTTCGAAGAGACCCAGTACTTC.

The chain carries TRBV7-9 and TRBJ2-2, with 8 positions matching TRBD1. V lost 7 bases, J lost 2 bases, and 9 bases stayed unmatched. Germline V gene lookup returns CDR1 SEHNR and CDR2 FQNEAQ (reference sequence). This CDR3 region has 16 residues. CDR3 amino acids: CASTQAGQGNTGELFF. CDR3 DNA: TGTGCCAGCACCCAAGCCGGACAGGGTAACACCGGGGAGCTGTTTTTT. The full variable domain, with the rest looked up from reference TRBV7-9 and TRBJ2-2, is DTGVSQNPRHKITKRGQNVTFRCDPISEHNRLYWYRQTLGQGPEFLTYFQNEAQLEKSRLLSDRFSAERPKGSFSTLEIQRTEQGDSAMYLCASTQAGQGNTGELFFGEGSRLTVL.

This clonotype was seen at least ten times. The rearrangement links TRBV4-1 to TRBJ2-1; no clear D gene. This CDR3 has 12 residues. The germline V gene has CDR1 MGHRA and CDR2 YSYEKL. Trimming pared 3 bases from V and 4 bases from J, leaving 4 bases between. The DNA of the CDR3 is TGCGCCAGCAGCCAGTCATACAATGAGCAGTTCTTC. Translated: CASSQSYNEQFF.

V and J are TRBV27 and TRBJ2-5; 9 positions match TRBD1. The CDR3 has 19 residues. Germline V lookup: CDR1 MNHEY, CDR2 SMNVEV (reference sequence). J was trimmed by 4 bases and V by 5 bases; bases with no gene match: 20. CDR3 nucleotide sequence: TGTGCCAGCAGTCCCTACTCCGGGACAGGGAGCATGTTTCGAGAGACCCAGTACTTC. Its translation: CASSPYSGTGSMFRETQYF.

Only a few counts were recorded for this clonotype. The CDR3 loop reads CASSLAWGGETQYF. In DNA form, the CDR3 reads TGTGCCAGCAGCTTAGCGTGGGGTGGGGAGACCCAGTACTTC. V and J are TRBV7-2 and TRBJ2-5; D uncertain. CDR1 and CDR2 (germline): SGHTA, FQGNSA. The V end lost 0 bases, the J end lost 5 bases, and 10 bases lay between the germline ends. The CDR3 extends over 14 amino acids. Full variable domain (rest looked up from reference TRBV7-2 and TRBJ2-5): GAGVSQSPSNKVTEKGKDVELRCDPISGHTALYWYRQSLGQGLEFLIYFQGNSAPDKSGLPSDRFSAERTGGSVSTLTIQRTQQEDSAVYLCASSLAWGGETQYFGPGTRLLVL.